This T cell receptor (beta chain) was profiled in a study of CD8+ T cells in alopecia areata. Extracted from the samples, RNA was reverse transcribed into cDNA to serve as the sequencing template. Measured with immunoSEQ multiplex PCR; TCRdb has only the in-frame clones, and not every one. This sample has 75,000 to 80,000 clones, with about 71% found just once. The germline V and J ends were trimmed by 0 bases and 3 bases, with 12 bases remaining between them. Germline CDR1 is SGDLS and CDR2 is YYNGEE. This CDR3 is built from 15 residues. Treatment here: oral pan-JAK inhibitor, 5-10 mg twice daily. This clone was found a few times.

The sample in question was CD8+ T cells sorted from blood, obtained at week 24, from a patient treated with tofacitinib. The sequence was collected from a human donor with alopecia areata. The chain uses TRBV9 and TRBJ2-5; no reliable D call. The CDR3 region is CASSVGSALKETQYF. Here the CDR3 DNA reads TGTGCCAGCAGCGTAGGCTCCGCGCTTAAAGAGACCCAGTACTTC. Variable domain in full (rest from reference TRBV9 and TRBJ2-5): DSGVTQTPKHLITATGQRVTLRCSPRSGDLSVYWYQQSLDQGLQFLIQYYNGEERAKGNILERFSAQQFPDLHSELNLSSLELGDSALYFCASSVGSALKETQYFGPGTRLLVL.